This passage covers 9 T cell receptor beta chains from one sample sequenced in a study of T-cell reconstitution after alpha-beta-depleted transplantation in children. Preparation of the TCRbeta library involved a method that used unique molecular identifiers. A single record per CDR3 protein comes from TCRdb applying MiXCR to the PCR reads. The table lists hundreds of thousands of distinct CDR3 sequences, around 19% of them singletons. The sequenced sample was PBMCs from the stem cell graft donor, obtained from the stem cell graft. These receptor sequences come from a human donor who donated a stem cell graft to a child with acute lymphoblastic leukemia.

This clonotype came up a few times. The rearrangement links TRBV20-1 to TRBJ2-7; 7 nucleotides match TRBD2. The V gene's germline CDR1 is DFQATT and CDR2 SNEGSKA (reference sequence). Trimming removed 8 bases from V and 1 base from J; junction bases left unmatched: 5. The CDR3 extends over 12 amino acids. The CDR3, as DNA: TGCAGTACCTGGACTAGATCCTACGAGCAGTACTTC. Its translation is CSTWTRSYEQYF.

This clonotype has just a few counts. The chain uses TRBV29-1 and TRBJ2-5; 7 bases are a match to TRBD2. The germline V gene encodes CDR1 SQVTM and CDR2 ANQGSEA. The CDR3 consists of 12 residues. The junction had 7 bases not matched to a gene; V was cut back by 7 bases and J by 5 bases. The CDR3 sequence is CSGGGGTETQYF. Here the CDR3 DNA reads TGCAGCGGGGGGGGTGGGACGGAGACCCAGTACTTC.

The chain joins TRBV7-2 to TRBJ1-5; possible D gene TRBD1, 5 bases. Between the trimmed V and J ends, which lost 5 bases and 5 bases, there was a span of 16 bases. The germline V gene encodes CDR1 SGHTA and CDR2 FQGNSA. CDR3 length equals 15 residues. The DNA of the CDR3 is TGTGCCAGCAGCCCCGAGGGGAGAGCCCATCAGCCCCAGCATTTT. Protein product: CASSPEGRAHQPQHF.

This clonotype came up a few times. The J gene is TRBJ2-3, the V gene TRBV7-9, with D possibly TRBD2 on 5 matching bases. Trimming pared 4 bases from V and 5 bases from J, leaving 13 bases between. CDR1 and CDR2 from the germline V gene are SEHNR and FQNEAQ (reference sequence). The CDR3 spans 14 residues. CDR3 in amino acids: CASSSTSDGDTQYF. The DNA for the CDR3 is TGTGCCAGCAGCTCAACTAGTGACGGAGATACGCAGTATTTT.

The chain links TRBV19 to TRBJ1-1; tentatively, D is TRBD1 (5 bases). This CDR3 spans 14 amino acids. Germline assignment: CDR1 LNHDA and CDR2 SQIVND (reference sequence). V dropped 7 bases and J dropped 1 base, with 13 bases sitting between them. The CDR3 here is CASKWRGTNTEAFF. The CDR3 nucleotides read TGTGCCAGTAAATGGAGGGGTACGAACACTGAAGCTTTCTTT.

This chain links TRBV11-1 with TRBJ2-4; 7 bases match TRBD2. Trimming cost V 1 base and J 0 bases; bases outside gene matches: 9. The CDR3 sequence is 18 residues long. The germline V gene encodes CDR1 SGHAT and CDR2 FQDESV (reference sequence). CDR3 protein: CASSLGPGGGLAKNIQYF. The DNA of the CDR3 is TGTGCCAGCAGCTTAGGCCCCGGCGGGGGTCTAGCCAAAAACATTCAGTACTTC.

This chain links TRBV7-9 with TRBJ1-1; 8 nucleotides line up with TRBD1. Germline CDR1 is SEHNR and CDR2 is FQNEAQ (reference sequence). The ends lost 3 bases at V and 4 bases at J; junction bases unmatched: 7. CDR3 length: 15 amino acids. CDR3 coding DNA: TGTGCCAGCAGCTTGTCAGGGGGCGGGAGCACTGAAGCTTTCTTT. Residues: CASSLSGGGSTEAFF.

V is TRBV6-1 and J is TRBJ2-2; 12 bases fit TRBD1. This CDR3 has 14 residues. After removal of 8 bases from V and 7 bases from J, the junction contained 5 bases not matched to a gene. The germline gives CDR1 MNHNS, CDR2 SASEGT. CDR3 sequence: CASGRDRGLGELFF. Here the CDR3 DNA reads TGTGCCAGCGGTCGGGACAGGGGGCTCGGGGAGCTGTTTTTT.

The V call is TRBV6-5, the J call TRBJ2-2, with D tentatively TRBD1 (6 bases). The CDR3 length is 15 residues. The germline V gene has CDR1 MNHEY and CDR2 SVGAGI. Trimming shortened V by 6 bases and J by 4 bases, and 15 bases separated the two germline ends. CDR3 coding DNA: TGTGCCAGCAGCTACGACAGGAGTTCCACCGGGGAGCTGTTTTTT. This gives the protein CASSYDRSSTGELFF.